This TCR beta chain was profiled in a study of T cells expressing NK-cell markers. As to this clonotype: Its antigen is not identified.

For each CDR3 protein, TCRdb gives one entry from its re-call of the 5' RACE reads, without DNA. Its clone listing holds about 260,000 distinct CDR3 sequences. Findings and limits, study-wide: Several donors showed dominant NKG2C+ clonotypes comprising roughly 1.0-7.0% of their CD8+ T cells.

This CDR3 has 14 residues. CDR1 is LGHNA and CDR2 is YSLEER in the germline V gene. The chain joins TRBV4-3 to TRBJ2-7. The receptor was isolated from a man aged 18 to 30 in good health. The sequenced material came from blood T cells: a sorted CD56 or NKG2C T cell subset, CD4+ or CD8+ T cells, or bulk PBMC T cells (not recorded which). The CDR3 region is CASSQQRNSYEQYF.